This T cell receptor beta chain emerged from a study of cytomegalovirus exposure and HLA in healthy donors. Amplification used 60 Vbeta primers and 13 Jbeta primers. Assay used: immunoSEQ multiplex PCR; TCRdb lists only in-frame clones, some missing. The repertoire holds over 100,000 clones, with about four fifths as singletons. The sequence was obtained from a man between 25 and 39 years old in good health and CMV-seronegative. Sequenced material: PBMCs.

In DNA, the CDR3 is TGCGCCAGCAGCCAAGGTGGCGATTGGAGCGAAAAACTGTTTTTT. Translation: CASSQGGDWSEKLFF. The V call is TRBV4-3, the J call TRBJ1-4; D is undetermined. V lost 1 base and J lost 8, with 14 bases in between. The V gene's germline CDR1 is LGHNA and CDR2 YSLEER. The CDR3 is 15 residues long.